The sequence of this TCR beta chain was determined in a study of blood T cell repertoires in COVID-19. At the level of the study: There were acute and convalescent COVID-19 samples, and they came from the United States, Italy and Spain.

This clone was seen a single time. The authors' processing: Estimated nucleated cell counts came from reference gene primer amplification. Assay: immunoSEQ multiplex PCR; the TCRdb copy retains only in-frame clones and omits some. Clonal size and the V and J genes are those of that table, whereas D and trimming came from the DNA. This table has 170,000 or so clones, about 88% appearing once. CDR3 length equals 13 residues. Germline lookup yields CDR1 SGHDN and CDR2 FVKESK. V lost 0 bases and J lost 6, with 9 bases in between. Those enrolled, adults aged roughly 18 to 90 years, came from about 24 US areas. Donors of Cohort 3 who recovered were those that had two negative PCRs, clearance, or symptom resolution.

The V gene is TRBV14, the J gene TRBJ2-7; possibly TRBD2 for D (6 bases). Sample: PBMCs or T cells enriched from blood (not recorded which). The clonotype originates from a woman aged 45-59 years who had recovered from COVID-19. CDR3: CASSQELAGEQYF. DNA for the CDR3: TGTGCCAGCAGCCAAGAACTAGCAGGCGAGCAGTACTTC.